This entry is about one T cell receptor beta chain. This specimen comes from a study of T-cell reconstitution after alpha-beta-depleted transplantation in children. During its preparation, the TCRbeta library received unique molecular identifiers. TCRdb itself ran the PCR reads through MiXCR, one entry per CDR3 protein. The sample lists under 350,000 distinct CDR3 sequences, nearly 10% occurring once. With 6 bases removed from V and 7 bases from J, the gap between germline ends came to 18 bases. The CDR3 spans 15 residues. Germline V CDR1 and CDR2: SGHTA, FQGTGA. This specimen was PBMCs from the stem cell graft donor, taken from the stem cell graft. This receptor was taken from a human donor who donated a stem cell graft to a child with SCID. V is TRBV7-3 and J is TRBJ2-2; a possible D gene is TRBD2 (5 bases). The CDR3 coding sequence is TGTGCCAGCAGATTGGGCTCGACGGGGATCGGGGAGCTGTTTTTT. Residues: CASRLGSTGIGELFF.